What follows describes a single TCR beta chain. Its antigen is unidentified. The naive CD8 population came from CD45RO-negative cells selected for CCR7, without terminally differentiated effector memory CD45RA+ cells. The source of the sample is a study of shared clonotypes between healthy human individuals. Study-level results: It was observed that 5% to 6.5% of naive CD4 clonotypes were shared across several donors. The sole specimen, blood, was sampled, and tissue repertoires likely differ.

Trimming cost V 3 bases and J 3 bases; bases outside gene matches: 18. Per germline, CDR1 MDHEN and CDR2 SYDVKM. The CDR3 contains 21 residues. Only in-frame clones appear in the TCRdb table, and some are missing; sequencing was by immunoSEQ multiplex PCR. The sample lists hundreds of thousands of clones; about 96% were seen once. The genes are TRBV28 and TRBJ2-7; 15 bases are shared with TRBD2. The sequenced sample was naive CD8+ T cells sorted from blood. The source is a woman under 40 in good health. The CDR3 loop reads CASSLGHPYGLAGGPYYEQYF. The CDR3 coding sequence is TGTGCCAGCAGTTTGGGTCACCCCTATGGACTAGCGGGAGGGCCCTACTACGAGCAGTACTTC. The full variable domain, rest sourced from reference TRBV28 and TRBJ2-7, is DVKVTQSSRYLVKRTGEKVFLECVQDMDHENMFWYRQDPGLGLRLIYFSYDVKMKEKGDIPEGYSVSREKKERFSLILESASTNQTSMYLCASSLGHPYGLAGGPYYEQYFGPGTRLTVT.